This T cell receptor beta chain was recovered during a study of OX40 agonist ivuxolimab in advanced cancers. Study at large: A history of anti-PD-1, anti-PD-L1 or anti-CTLA-4 therapy was acceptable, and roughly 40% had some. Study-level findings and limits: Still undetermined is the antigen specificity of the expanded peripheral T cells. Certain nonresponders likewise exhibited a low normalized T-cell clonal expansion.

The data were produced by immunoSEQ multiplex PCR, yet TCRdb's version contains in-frame clones alone and is incomplete. The data contain fewer than 70,000 clones, roughly 83% of them seen just once; the ten biggest clones take up approximately 3.1%. The V and J ends lost 1 base and 4 bases, in that order; junction bases with no gene match: 3. CDR3 size: 15 residues. Germline values: CDR1 SEHNR, CDR2 FQNEAQ (reference sequence). Patients were ruled out by autoimmune disease history or systemic immunosuppression. Details on this clone: Its specificity is unknown.

J is TRBJ2-1 and V is TRBV7-9; 8 bases are a match to TRBD1. Specimen: CD4+ or CD8+ T cells sorted from blood, collected in a trial of the OX40 agonist ivuxolimab. The TCR originated in an adult with an advanced solid tumor such as melanoma, head and neck, liver or kidney cancer. The DNA for the CDR3 is TGTGCCAGCAGCTTAGGGACAGGGAAGTACAATGAGCAGTTCTTC. This translates into CASSLGTGKYNEQFF.